The rows below give T cell receptor beta chains drawn from one sample of a study of regulatory T cells in long-lasting Graves disease. TCRdb re-analysed the multiplex PCR reads in MiXCR, keeping a single row per CDR3 protein. The repertoire holds 700,000 or so distinct CDR3 sequences, around 30% seen once, with roughly 40% in the top ten. Specimen: peripheral blood mononuclear cells (PBMCs), collected when the disease was refractory, from a patient treated with antithyroid drugs. The receptors derive from a female donor with Graves disease. Both conserved end residues are part of each CDR3. A D gene is named only where the DNA matches it firmly. A row's size may be missing; if present it is once, few, many or a size class.

cdr3_nt,cdr3_aa,j_call,d_call,v_call,clone_size
TGCAGTGCCAGAGAGAGGGGGACAATGAAGACCGGGGAGCTGTTTTTT,CSARERGTMKTGELFF,TRBJ2-2,NA,TRBV20-1,NA
TGTGCCAGCAGTTCCCCCGGGGGGCCCTACGAGCAGTACTTC,CASSSPGGPYEQYF,TRBJ2-7,NA,TRBV28,many
TGTGCCAGTAGTATGGTTCAGGGACGCCCACGAGAGACCCAGTACTTC,CASSMVQGRPRETQYF,TRBJ2-5,NA,TRBV19,NA
TGTGTCAGCAGTTTATGGGCCGGGGAGGGCAATCAGCCCCAGCATTTT,CVSSLWAGEGNQPQHF,TRBJ1-5,NA,TRBV27,NA
TGTGCCACCAGCAGTGAACAGGGGCCGAACACTGAAGCTTTCTTT,CATSSEQGPNTEAFF,TRBJ1-1,TRBD1,TRBV15,many
TGTGCCAGCAGCCCAGGGACAGGTTGGGTGACCCAGTACTTC,CASSPGTGWVTQYF,TRBJ2-5,TRBD1,TRBV3-1,many
TGTGCCTGGCGAGGGGCAGATACGCAGTATTTT,CAWRGADTQYF,TRBJ2-3,NA,TRBV30,NA
TGCAGCGGCCGCAGGGGCCACGGCACTGAAGCTTTCTTT,CSGRRGHGTEAFF,TRBJ1-1,NA,TRBV29-1,NA
TGTGCCACCAGTGATGCGTCAGACAGTGTCTCCTACAATGAGCAGTTCTTC,CATSDASDSVSYNEQFF,TRBJ2-1,NA,TRBV24-1,few
TGTGCCAGCAGCCAAGTCGCGGGGAGCACTGAAGCTTTCTTT,CASSQVAGSTEAFF,TRBJ1-1,NA,TRBV14,NA
TGTGCCAGTAGTTCCGAGTCGATCAACGAGCAGTACTTC,CASSSESINEQYF,TRBJ2-7,NA,TRBV19,few
TGTGCCAGCAGCTCCGCCGGGACAGGGATTGGGGAGCTGTTTTTT,CASSSAGTGIGELFF,TRBJ2-2,TRBD1,TRBV11-2,few
TGTGCCAGCAGTTATCGTAACGACCGGACTGAAGCTTTCTTT,CASSYRNDRTEAFF,TRBJ1-1,NA,TRBV6-9,NA
TGTGCCAGCAGCTCGACAGGGGGCCGGAATGAGCAGTACTTC,CASSSTGGRNEQYF,TRBJ2-7,TRBD1,TRBV7-9,NA
TGTGCCAGCAGCCAATTTGGACAGCCAACTAGCAAGGGAAAGACCCAGTACTTC,CASSQFGQPTSKGKTQYF,TRBJ2-5,NA,TRBV14,NA
TGTGCCAGCAGTTGGACGCGACCCTACGAGCAGTACTTC,CASSWTRPYEQYF,TRBJ2-7,NA,TRBV2,NA
TGTGCCAGCAGCTTAAGAGGGGGAATGGGGGCCGAGCAGTACTTC,CASSLRGGMGAEQYF,TRBJ2-7,NA,TRBV11-2,few